The 25 T cell receptor beta chains below were found in one sample sequenced in a study of siplizumab effects on memory and regulatory T cells. The data were produced by immunoSEQ multiplex PCR, yet TCRdb's version contains in-frame clones alone and is incomplete. The repertoire consists of 99,000 or so clones, with about 93% occurring once and the leading ten covering around 0.62%. Sequenced material: Tregs sorted from blood. The receptor set was obtained from a human donor in good health.

The chain is built from TRBV15 and TRBJ2-5, with D possibly matching TRBD2 (6 bases). Trimming removed 1 base from V and 0 bases from J, with 9 bases in between. The CDR3 runs 15 residues. Looked up from germline, CDR1 is LNHNV and CDR2 is YYDKDF (reference sequence). The CDR3 here is CATSRGLANQETQYF. As DNA, the CDR3 is TGTGCCACCAGCAGAGGGCTAGCGAACCAAGAGACCCAGTACTTC.

The CDR3 protein is CASWRAGNTEAFF. The DNA of the CDR3 is TGTGCCAGCTGGCGGGCCGGGAACACTGAAGCTTTCTTT. The V and J genes are TRBV5-6 and TRBJ1-1; no firm D call. This CDR3 is built from 13 residues. Germline V gives CDR1 SGHDT, CDR2 YYEEEE. Trimming cost V 7 bases and J 1 base, with 11 bases left between them.

This clone was recorded once. The chain uses TRBV9 and TRBJ2-3; D unresolved. The CDR3 has 14 amino acids. Trimming stripped 6 bases from V and 1 base from J, with 12 bases between. Germline V lookup: CDR1 SGDLS, CDR2 YYNGEE. Written as DNA, the CDR3 is TGTGCCAGCACGCGGACCCACGGCACAGATACGCAGTATTTT. Translating gives CASTRTHGTDTQYF.

This chain uses TRBV2 with TRBJ2-1; D not certain. Per the germline V gene, CDR1 is SNHLY and CDR2 is FYNNEI. This CDR3 is 14 amino acids long. Trimming removed 7 bases from V and 6 bases from J, with 16 bases in between. CDR3 in DNA: TGTGCCAGCATCCCACGCCTTACTCCCAATGAGCAGTTCTTC. Translating it yields CASIPRLTPNEQFF.

The CDR3 nucleotides read TGTGCCAGCAGTGAACTAGCGGGAGGGCCCACGTTCGGGGAGCTGTTTTTT. The encoded protein is CASSELAGGPTFGELFF. The V call is TRBV6-1, the J call TRBJ2-2, with 12 positions matching TRBD2. J lost 7 bases, V lost 2 bases, and 8 bases had no gene match. CDR3 length: 17 amino acids. Germline assignment: CDR1 MNHNS and CDR2 SASEGT.

V is TRBV30 and J is TRBJ1-2; D remains ambiguous. Germline CDR1 reads GTSNPN; CDR2 reads SVGIG (reference sequence). The CDR3 spans 12 residues. V lost 3 bases to trimming and J lost 8 bases, with 13 bases between them. CDR3 coding DNA: TGTGCCTGGAGGGGAGCTTTGGGAGGCTACACCTTC. Amino acids: CAWRGALGGYTF.

V and J are TRBV4-1 and TRBJ1-2; TRBD1 matches 8 bases. Unmatched junction bases numbered 7, after V lost 1 base and J lost 3 bases. The CDR3 loop spans 16 amino acids. CDR1 and CDR2 from the germline V gene are MGHRA and YSYEKL. This chain's CDR3 is CASSQGRTGPYYGYTF. The CDR3 bases are TGCGCCAGCAGCCAAGGGAGGACAGGGCCTTACTATGGCTACACCTTC.

This chain joins TRBV5-4 and TRBJ1-2; D is uncertain. Trimming removed 1 base at V and 3 bases at J, with 4 bases between. The CDR3 contains 12 residues. CDR1 and CDR2 from the germline V gene are SGHNT and YYREEE (reference sequence). CDR3 region: CASSLLDYGYTF. CDR3 sequence (DNA): TGTGCCAGCAGCTTGCTTGACTATGGCTACACCTTC.

The V call is TRBV6-5, the J call TRBJ2-7; 7 bases fit TRBD1. J gave up 0 bases and V 6 bases, and 5 bases lay outside the gene matches. The CDR3 has 14 amino acids. Germline V CDR1 and CDR2: MNHEY, SVGAGI. CDR3 sequence reads: CASRPGQNSYEQYF. As DNA, the CDR3 is TGTGCCAGCAGGCCGGGACAGAACTCCTACGAGCAGTACTTC.

The chain recombines TRBV29-1 with TRBJ1-2; D call uncertain. The CDR3 runs to 12 residues. Germline loops: CDR1 SQVTM, CDR2 ANQGSEA. V shed 4 bases and J shed 3 bases, with 9 bases lying between them. CDR3 loop: CSVGGAYYGYTF. The CDR3 coding sequence is TGCAGCGTTGGTGGAGCCTACTATGGCTACACCTTC.

A single count supports this clone. This sequence joins TRBV5-4 and TRBJ2-1; 9 nucleotides align to TRBD1. The CDR3 spans 17 residues. V gave up 4 bases and J gave up 4 bases; unmatched junction bases: 12. Germline V gene lookup returns CDR1 SGHNT and CDR2 YYREEE (reference sequence). This CDR3 is CASSTDRGRLGYNEQFF. Written as DNA, the CDR3 is TGTGCCAGCAGCACGGACAGGGGACGGTTGGGGTACAATGAGCAGTTCTTC.

CDR3 loop: CASSQEKVAYNEQFF. The DNA for the CDR3 is TGCGCCAGCAGCCAAGAAAAGGTAGCCTACAATGAGCAGTTCTTC. This chain joins TRBV4-3 and TRBJ2-1, with no clear D. The germline gives CDR1 LGHNA, CDR2 YSLEER. This CDR3 contains 15 residues. V was cut by 0 bases and J by 2 bases, with 8 bases left in between.

This clone was recorded a few times. The DNA of the CDR3 is TGTGCCAGCAGCCGGGGGTTTAGGGGTGGCTACACCTTC. It yields the protein CASSRGFRGGYTF. This chain links TRBV6-5 with TRBJ1-2; tentatively, D is TRBD1 (5 bases). CDR3 length: 13 amino acids. Per the germline V gene, CDR1 is MNHEY and CDR2 is SVGAGI. V lost 6 bases, J lost 7 bases, and 15 bases lay in between.

This chain links TRBV29-1 with TRBJ2-1; D may correspond to TRBD1 or TRBD2 (5 bases each). The ends were cut back, 7 bases at V and 6 bases at J, with 19 bases in the middle. Germline V gene lookup returns CDR1 SQVTM and CDR2 ANQGSEA. This CDR3 is built from 14 residues. DNA of the CDR3: TGCAGCGCGACCCGGGACCAGATATCCAATGAGCAGTTCTTC. Translation gives CSATRDQISNEQFF.

This sequence joins TRBV11-2 and TRBJ1-1; TRBD1 is a possible D gene (5 bases). Between the trimmed V and J ends, which lost 6 bases and 4 bases, there was a span of 9 bases. The length of the CDR3 is 12 residues. The germline CDR1 and CDR2 sequences are SGHAT and FQNNGV. The CDR3 DNA sequence: TGTGCCAGCAGTGGGGGGGGCACTGAAGCTTTCTTT. Translation: CASSGGGTEAFF.

Of note for this clone: Within the sample, other DNA sequences also encode this same CDR3. The chain joins TRBV7-2 to TRBJ2-7; TRBD1 aligns across 9 bases. After removal of 2 bases from V and 3 bases from J, the junction contained 2 bases not matched to a gene. Germline V gives CDR1 SGHTA, CDR2 FQGNSA. The CDR3 totals 14 residues. The CDR3 is CASSLRQGGYEQYF. DNA of the CDR3: TGTGCCAGCAGCTTAAGACAGGGGGGCTACGAGCAGTACTTC.

The chain uses TRBV6-5 and TRBJ2-7, with D perhaps assigned TRBD1 or TRBD2 (7 bases each). Germline V gives CDR1 MNHEY, CDR2 SVGAGI. The V end lost 0 bases, the J end lost 2 bases, and 14 bases lay between the germline ends. This CDR3 spans 16 amino acids. CDR3 in DNA: TGTGCCAGCAGTTACTCGGGAGGGGGCTTTGCCTACGAGCAGTACTTC. It yields the protein CASSYSGGGFAYEQYF.

The gene calls are TRBV27 and TRBJ2-1, with 7 bases aligning to TRBD1. V trimming: 6 bases; J trimming: 0 bases; junction bases outside the gene matches: 14. CDR3 length equals 18 residues. Germline V gives CDR1 MNHEY, CDR2 SMNVEV (reference sequence). As DNA, the CDR3 is TGTGCCAGCAGCCAGGGGGTTGGGGTCCCAAGCTCCTACAATGAGCAGTTCTTC. Protein: CASSQGVGVPSSYNEQFF.

This clone was recorded only once. The V and J genes are TRBV7-9 and TRBJ1-1; D remains ambiguous. The length of the CDR3 is 16 residues. Trimming cost V 5 bases and J 1 base, with 17 bases left between them. Germline CDR1 reads SEHNR; CDR2 reads FQNEAQ (reference sequence). The CDR3 reads CASSHLRALANTEAFF. DNA for the CDR3: TGTGCCAGCAGCCACCTTCGGGCTCTGGCGAACACTGAAGCTTTCTTT.

This clone was picked up a small number of times. The V and J genes are TRBV19 and TRBJ2-3, with 9 bases aligning to TRBD1. CDR3 length equals 14 residues. Germline V CDR1 and CDR2: LNHDA, SQIVND (reference sequence). V lost 5 bases, J lost 4 bases, and 4 bases stayed unmatched. DNA for the CDR3: TGTGCCAGTAGTTACGGACAGGGGCCAGATACGCAGTATTTT. It is translated as CASSYGQGPDTQYF.

Remarks on this clone: The identical CDR3 is also encoded by other nucleotide sequences in the sample. This rearrangement joins TRBV19 to TRBJ1-3, with 9 bases that match TRBD1. The V segment lost 9 bases and the J segment 4 bases; nucleotides outside the gene matches: 4. The CDR3 consists of 13 residues. Germline CDR1 and CDR2: LNHDA and SQIVND (reference sequence). CDR3 region: CASRTGAGNTIYF. CDR3 coding DNA: TGTGCCAGCCGGACAGGGGCGGGAAACACCATATATTTT. Full variable domain (outside the CDR3, taken from reference TRBV19 and TRBJ1-3): DGGITQSPKYLFRKEGQNVTLSCEQNLNHDAMYWYRQDPGQGLRLIYYSQIVNDFQKGDIAEGYSVSREKKESFPLTVTSAQKNPTAFYLCASRTGAGNTIYFGEGSWLTVV.

The V call is TRBV5-1, the J call TRBJ2-2, with 9 bases lining up with TRBD2. Germline values: CDR1 SGHRS, CDR2 YFSETQ. The CDR3 extends over 16 amino acids. V was pared by 6 bases and J by 6 bases, with 12 bases of the junction left unmatched. CDR3 bases: TGCGCCAGCAAACGATTAGCGGGGGTTAACGCCGGGGAGCTGTTTTTT. This encodes CASKRLAGVNAGELFF. Complete variable domain (other parts from reference TRBV5-1 and TRBJ2-2): KAGVTQTPRYLIKTRGQQVTLSCSPISGHRSVSWYQQTPGQGLQFLFEYFSETQRNKGNFPGRFSGRQFSNSRSEMNVSTLELGDSALYLCASKRLAGVNAGELFFGEGSRLTVL.

The chain is built from TRBV2 and TRBJ2-7; 7 positions agree with TRBD1. After removal of 8 bases from V and 3 bases from J, the junction contained 7 bases not matched to a gene. The CDR3 runs 13 residues. The germline gives CDR1 SNHLY, CDR2 FYNNEI. The CDR3 DNA follows: TGTGCCAGCGGGAGCTGGACAGGCTACGAGCAGTACTTC. Amino acid sequence: CASGSWTGYEQYF.

The V and J genes are TRBV6-5 and TRBJ2-1; no clear D gene. V lost 2 bases and J lost 5, with 7 bases in between. Per germline, CDR1 MNHEY and CDR2 SVGAGI. There are 13 residues in the CDR3. CDR3 amino acids: CASSYLLDNEQFF. The CDR3 DNA is TGTGCCAGCAGTTACCTCCTAGACAATGAGCAGTTCTTC.

The J gene is TRBJ2-2, the V gene TRBV9; TRBD1 is a possible D gene (6 bases). Germline V gives CDR1 SGDLS, CDR2 YYNGEE. The CDR3 is 15 amino acids. The V end lost 3 bases, the J end lost 2 bases, and 11 bases lay between the germline ends. CDR3 protein: CASSDWTDNTGELFF. CDR3 nucleotide sequence: TGTGCCAGCAGCGATTGGACAGATAACACCGGGGAGCTGTTTTTT.